These T cell receptor beta chains were read from a single sample in a study of cytotoxic CD8 clonotypes in ibrutinib-treated CLL. The repertoire was sequenced with immunoSEQ multiplex PCR; TCRdb's copy has only in-frame clones and lacks some. The sample contains some 200,000 clones, about 75% of which appear only once. This sample comprised PBMCs, obtained after 12 months of ibrutinib treatment. Receptors were obtained from a human donor with chronic lymphocytic leukemia. CDR3s include the opening cysteine and the closing phenylalanine or tryptophan. The D gene is left open where the match is weak. Clone size appears in some rows only: once, few, many, or a class for an expanded clone.

>.|.|TRBJ1-2|TRBV2
CASSENRINNYGYTF
TGTGCCAGCAGTGAAAACCGGATTAATAACTATGGCTACACCTTC
>TRBD1|.|TRBJ1-2|TRBV9
CASSANRGQAYYGYTF
TGTGCCAGCAGCGCAAACAGAGGACAGGCTTACTATGGCTACACCTTC
>.|few|TRBJ2-7|TRBV2
CASRPRQQGEQYF
TGTGCCAGCAGACCTCGTCAACAGGGAGAGCAGTACTTC
>.|few|TRBJ2-6|TRBV30
CAWSERSGANVLTF
TGTGCCTGGAGTGAGCGCTCTGGGGCCAACGTCCTGACTTTC
>.|few|TRBJ1-1|TRBV27
CASSRTMNTEAFF
TGTGCCAGCAGTCGTACCATGAACACTGAAGCTTTCTTT
>.|.|TRBJ1-2|TRBV6-4
CASSDSGQLGGYTF
TGTGCCAGCAGTGACTCCGGACAATTAGGTGGCTACACCTTC
>.|.|TRBJ2-7|TRBV14
CASSPRAGVSHEQYF
TGTGCCAGCAGCCCTCGGGCAGGGGTGTCACACGAGCAGTACTTC
>.|.|TRBJ1-4|TRBV6-1
CASSESWGGFNEKLFF
TGTGCCAGCAGTGAATCCTGGGGGGGCTTTAATGAAAAACTGTTTTTT
>TRBD2|.|TRBJ2-2|TRBV6-1
CASSDRRGVRTGELFF
TGTGCCAGCAGTGACCGACGGGGGGTGCGGACCGGGGAGCTGTTTTTT
>.|.|TRBJ1-1|TRBV4-3
CASSQHLSPMNTEAFF
TGCGCCAGCAGCCAACACCTATCCCCCATGAACACTGAAGCTTTCTTT
>.|.|TRBJ1-1|TRBV9
CASSVDGAGRTEAFF
TGTGCCAGCAGCGTAGATGGTGCAGGGAGGACTGAAGCTTTCTTT
>TRBD2|.|TRBJ2-7|TRBV5-1
CASSSGTSGTEQYF
TGCGCCAGCAGCAGCGGGACTAGCGGGACCGAGCAGTACTTC
>TRBD2|.|TRBJ2-3|TRBV4-3
CASSQDLVAGGPGDTQYF
TGCGCCAGCAGCCAAGATCTAGTAGCGGGAGGGCCGGGAGATACGCAGTATTTT
>.|.|TRBJ2-3|TRBV30
CAWSVNRGTDTQYF
TGTGCCTGGAGTGTAAATAGGGGCACAGATACGCAGTATTTT
>TRBD1|few|TRBJ2-7|TRBV27
CASRMGGTGYYEQYF
TGTGCCAGCAGGATGGGTGGGACAGGGTACTACGAGCAGTACTTC
>.|.|TRBJ2-5|TRBV7-9
CASSHPRDRFQETQYF
TGTGCCAGCAGCCACCCCCGGGATAGGTTTCAAGAGACCCAGTACTTC
>TRBD1|.|TRBJ2-3|TRBV30
CASGQGTDTQYF
TGTGCCTCCGGACAGGGGACAGATACGCAGTATTTT
>TRBD1|.|TRBJ1-2|TRBV27
CASSSIQGNYGYTF
TGTGCCAGCAGTTCAATACAGGGGAACTATGGCTACACCTTC
>.|few|TRBJ1-2|TRBV5-1
CASQSTRGEGYTF
TGCGCCAGCCAGAGTACAAGGGGAGAGGGCTACACCTTC
>.|.|TRBJ1-2|TRBV28
CASISPPNYGYTF
TGTGCCAGCATTTCCCCTCCTAACTATGGCTACACCTTC
>TRBD1|many|TRBJ2-3|TRBV7-3
CASSLFGTGTDTQYF
TGTGCCAGCAGCTTATTTGGGACAGGCACAGATACGCAGTATTTT
>TRBD1|.|TRBJ1-2|TRBV2
CASRPSGGRGYTF
TGTGCCAGCAGACCCTCAGGGGGTAGGGGCTACACCTTC
>TRBD2|.|TRBJ2-2|TRBV7-3
CASSPRGLADTGELFF
TGTGCCAGCAGCCCCCGCGGACTAGCGGACACCGGGGAGCTGTTTTTT
>.|.|TRBJ2-5|TRBV7-3
CASSPTSGTETQYF
TGTGCCAGCAGCCCAACCTCGGGGACGGAGACCCAGTACTTC
>TRBD1|few|TRBJ2-1|TRBV7-8
CASSFYGTGGFDEQFF
TGTGCCAGCAGCTTCTACGGGACAGGGGGTTTTGATGAGCAGTTCTTC
>.|.|TRBJ1-3|TRBV28
CASSLWTGNTIYF
TGTGCCAGCAGTTTATGGACTGGAAACACCATATATTTT
>.|.|TRBJ1-2|TRBV29-1
CSVPSGNGYTF
TGCAGCGTTCCTTCCGGGAATGGCTACACCTTC
>.|.|TRBJ2-1|TRBV7-2
CASSSTVVDEQFF
TGTGCCAGCAGCTCGACAGTGGTTGATGAGCAGTTCTTC
>.|.|TRBJ1-1|TRBV7-9
CASSPVPGEAFF
TGTGCCAGCAGCCCAGTTCCGGGTGAAGCTTTCTTT
>.|medium-sized|TRBJ1-4|TRBV6-5
CASSWGTDPFEKLFF
TGTGCCAGCAGCTGGGGGACGGATCCATTTGAAAAACTGTTTTTT
>.|.|TRBJ2-5|TRBV5-6
CASSLGGEETQYF
TGTGCCAGCAGCTTAGGGGGAGAAGAGACCCAGTACTTC
>TRBD1|.|TRBJ1-4|TRBV7-9
CASTRQGPNEKLFF
TGTGCCAGCACTCGACAGGGGCCTAATGAAAAACTGTTTTTT
>.|.|TRBJ2-7|TRBV10-3
CAITGGVTYEQYF
TGTGCCATCACCGGCGGGGTCACCTACGAGCAGTACTTC
>TRBD1|many|TRBJ1-2|TRBV7-8
CASSDPLTGEDSNYGYTF
TGTGCCAGCAGCGACCCATTGACAGGGGAGGATTCTAACTATGGCTACACCTTC
>.|.|TRBJ2-3|TRBV5-4
CASSHGTVRYF
TGTGCCAGCAGCCACGGGACTGTGCGGTATTTT
>TRBD1|.|TRBJ1-4|TRBV7-9
CASSLGDRGLELFF
TGTGCCAGCAGCTTAGGGGACAGGGGATTGGAACTGTTTTTT
>.|.|TRBJ2-6|TRBV2
CASRARTSISGANVLTF
TGTGCCAGCAGAGCCAGAACATCCATCTCTGGGGCCAACGTCCTGACTTTC
>.|.|TRBJ1-2|TRBV5-1
CASSLVGGPIGYTF
TGCGCCAGCAGCTTGGTTGGGGGGCCTATAGGGTACACCTTC
>.|.|TRBJ1-2|TRBV6-6
CASSYLEGKGYTF
TGTGCCAGCAGTTACCTTGAGGGGAAAGGCTACACCTTC
>TRBD1|.|TRBJ1-5|TRBV28
CASRPPGTGKGQPQHF
TGTGCCAGCAGACCTCCCGGGACAGGGAAGGGTCAGCCCCAGCATTTT
>.|.|TRBJ2-7|TRBV30
CAWSDRSYEQYF
TGTGCCTGGAGTGACAGATCCTACGAGCAGTACTTC
>.|.|TRBJ1-5|TRBV28
CASSPDGEVNQPQHF
TGTGCCAGCAGCCCGGACGGAGAGGTCAATCAGCCCCAGCATTTT
>.|.|TRBJ1-5|TRBV19
CASSMLQGLSNQPQHF
TGTGCCAGTAGTATGCTACAAGGGTTAAGCAATCAGCCCCAGCATTTT